Below are 5 T cell receptor beta chains sequenced from a single sample in a study of shared clonotypes between healthy human individuals. Sequencing used immunoSEQ multiplex PCR; TCRdb keeps in-frame clones, though not all of them. The table has about 2 million clones, 85% to 95% seen once. Sequencing input: naive CD4+ T cells sorted from blood. Subset here: CD45RA+ positively selected. Receptors were obtained from a man in his late teens or twenties in good health.

V and J are TRBV14 and TRBJ1-1; TRBD1 might be the D (6 bases). Germline lookup yields CDR1 SGHDN and CDR2 FVKESK. This CDR3 comprises 14 residues. V was cut by 4 bases and J by 1 base, with 10 bases left in between. The CDR3: CASSREGGNTEAFF. CDR3 sequence (DNA): TGTGCCAGCAGCCGGGAAGGGGGGAACACTGAAGCTTTCTTT. Complete variable domain (other parts from reference TRBV14 and TRBJ1-1): EAGVTQFPSHSVIEKGQTVTLRCDPISGHDNLYWYRRVMGKEIKFLLHFVKESKQDESGMPNNRFLAERTGGTYSTLKVQPAELEDSGVYFCASSREGGNTEAFFGQGTRLTVV.

This rearrangement joins TRBV30 to TRBJ1-1; no clear D gene. The CDR3 runs to 16 residues. Germline CDR1 reads GTSNPN; CDR2 reads SVGIG (reference sequence). Trimming removed 4 bases from V and 1 base from J, with 19 bases in between. The CDR3 nucleotides are TGTGCCTGGATCCGGACCCTTCGGGAGCCGAACACTGAAGCTTTCTTT. It encodes CAWIRTLREPNTEAFF. The whole variable domain, remainder taken from reference TRBV30 and TRBJ1-1, is SQTIHQWPATLVQPVGSPLSLECTVEGTSNPNLYWYRQAAGRGLQLLFYSVGIGQISSEVPQNLSASRPQDRQFILSSKKLLLSDSGFYLCAWIRTLREPNTEAFFGQGTRLTVV.

The chain recombines TRBV6-1 with TRBJ1-2; D gene ambiguous. Germline V CDR1 and CDR2: MNHNS, SASEGT. The V and J ends lost 3 bases and 8 bases respectively, with 7 bases between them. This CDR3 has 11 amino acids. As DNA, the CDR3 is TGTGCCAGCAGTGACACACAAGGCTACACCTTC. Translating it yields CASSDTQGYTF.

The chain couples TRBV6-1 to TRBJ1-3; D ambiguous. The CDR3 is made up of 13 amino acids. Germline assignment: CDR1 MNHNS and CDR2 SASEGT. V shed 8 bases and J shed 2 bases, with 10 bases lying between them. The CDR3 reads CASRPGTGNTIYF. CDR3 coding DNA: TGTGCCAGCCGGCCCGGTACTGGAAACACCATATATTTT.

The chain employs TRBV4-3 and TRBJ1-1; maybe TRBD1 (5 bases). This CDR3 is 15 amino acids long. CDR1 and CDR2 (germline): LGHNA, YSLEER. The V gene lost 0 bases and the J gene lost 4 bases, with 12 bases spanning the gap. CDR3 in amino acids: CASSQEPAGGTEAFF. The DNA of the CDR3 is TGCGCCAGCAGCCAAGAACCGGCGGGGGGCACTGAAGCTTTCTTT.